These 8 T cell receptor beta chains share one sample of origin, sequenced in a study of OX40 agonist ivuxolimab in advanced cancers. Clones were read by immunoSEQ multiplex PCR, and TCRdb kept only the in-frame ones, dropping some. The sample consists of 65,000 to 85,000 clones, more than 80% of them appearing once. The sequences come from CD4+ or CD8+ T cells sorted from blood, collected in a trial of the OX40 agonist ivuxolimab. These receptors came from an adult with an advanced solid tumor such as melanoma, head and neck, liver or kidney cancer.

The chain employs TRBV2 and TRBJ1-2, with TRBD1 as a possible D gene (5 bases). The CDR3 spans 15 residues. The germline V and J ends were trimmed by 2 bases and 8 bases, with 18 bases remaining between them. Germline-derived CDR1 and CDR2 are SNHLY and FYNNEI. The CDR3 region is CASSESRGGAGGYTF. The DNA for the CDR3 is TGTGCCAGCAGTGAATCCCGGGGAGGGGCAGGAGGCTACACCTTC.

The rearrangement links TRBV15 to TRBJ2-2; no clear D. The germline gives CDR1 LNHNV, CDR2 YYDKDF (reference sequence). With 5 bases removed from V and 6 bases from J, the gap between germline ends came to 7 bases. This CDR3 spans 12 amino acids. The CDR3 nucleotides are TGTGCCACCAGCTCTACGCCCGGGGAGCTGTTTTTT. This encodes CATSSTPGELFF.

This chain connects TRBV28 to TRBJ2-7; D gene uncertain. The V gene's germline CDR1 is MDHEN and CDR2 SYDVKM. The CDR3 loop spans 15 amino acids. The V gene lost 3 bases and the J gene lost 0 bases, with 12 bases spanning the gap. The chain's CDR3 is CASSFRADSSYEQYF. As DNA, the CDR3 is TGTGCCAGCAGTTTTAGGGCAGATAGCTCCTACGAGCAGTACTTC.

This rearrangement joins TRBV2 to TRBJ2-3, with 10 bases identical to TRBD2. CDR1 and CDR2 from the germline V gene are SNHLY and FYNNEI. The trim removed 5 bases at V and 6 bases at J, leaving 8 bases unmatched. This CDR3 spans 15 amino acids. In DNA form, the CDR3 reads TGTGCCAGCAGTCGGAGCGGGGGGGCCTTGGATACGCAGTATTTT. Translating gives CASSRSGGALDTQYF.

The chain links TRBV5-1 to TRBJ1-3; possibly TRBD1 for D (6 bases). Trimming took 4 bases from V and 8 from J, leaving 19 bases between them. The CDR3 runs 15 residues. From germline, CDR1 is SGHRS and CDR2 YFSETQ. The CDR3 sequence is CASSEIGHAGDTIYF. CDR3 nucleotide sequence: TGCGCCAGCAGCGAAATTGGACATGCAGGGGACACCATATATTTT.

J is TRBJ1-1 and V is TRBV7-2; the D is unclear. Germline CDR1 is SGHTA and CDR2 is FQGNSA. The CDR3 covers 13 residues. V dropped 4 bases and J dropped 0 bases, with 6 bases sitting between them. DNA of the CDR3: TGTGCCAGCAGCTCTCAGATGAACACTGAAGCTTTCTTT. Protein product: CASSSQMNTEAFF.

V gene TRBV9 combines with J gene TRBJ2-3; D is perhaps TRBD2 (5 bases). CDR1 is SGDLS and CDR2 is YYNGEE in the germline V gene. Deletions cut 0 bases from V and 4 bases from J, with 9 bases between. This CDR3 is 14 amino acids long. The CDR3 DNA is TGTGCCAGCAGCGTAGCCCAAGCGGCAGATACGCAGTATTTT. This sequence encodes CASSVAQAADTQYF. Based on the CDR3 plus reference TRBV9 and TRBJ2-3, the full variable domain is DSGVTQTPKHLITATGQRVTLRCSPRSGDLSVYWYQQSLDQGLQFLIQYYNGEERAKGNILERFSAQQFPDLHSELNLSSLELGDSALYFCASSVAQAADTQYFGPGTRLTVL.

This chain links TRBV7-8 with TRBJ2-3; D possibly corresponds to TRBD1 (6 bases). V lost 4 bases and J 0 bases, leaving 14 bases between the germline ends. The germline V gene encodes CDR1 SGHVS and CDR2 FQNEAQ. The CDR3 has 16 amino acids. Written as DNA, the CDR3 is TGTGCCAGCAGCTCAGGGGCCGGGTGGAGCACAGATACGCAGTATTTT. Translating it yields CASSSGAGWSTDTQYF.